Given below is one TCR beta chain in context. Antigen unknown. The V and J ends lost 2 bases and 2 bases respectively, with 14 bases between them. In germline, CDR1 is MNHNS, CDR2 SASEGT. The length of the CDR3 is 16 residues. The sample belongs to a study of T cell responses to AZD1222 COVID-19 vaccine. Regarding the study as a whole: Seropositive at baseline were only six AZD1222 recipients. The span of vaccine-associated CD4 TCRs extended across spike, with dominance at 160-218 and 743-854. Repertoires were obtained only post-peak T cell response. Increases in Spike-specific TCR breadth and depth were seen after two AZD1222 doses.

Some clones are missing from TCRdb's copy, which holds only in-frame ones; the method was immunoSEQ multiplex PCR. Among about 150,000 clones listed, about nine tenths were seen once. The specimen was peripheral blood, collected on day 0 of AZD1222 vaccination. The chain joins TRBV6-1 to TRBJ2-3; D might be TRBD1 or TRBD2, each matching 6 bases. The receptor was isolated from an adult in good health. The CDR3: CASSEKGGGYTDTQYF. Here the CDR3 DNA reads TGTGCCAGCAGTGAAAAGGGGGGAGGTTACACAGATACGCAGTATTTT.